The next 14 T cell receptor beta chains were all read from a single sample in a study of PD-1 blockade in classical Hodgkin lymphoma. Noted time point: cycle 4 day 1 (C4D1), after less than 7 weeks of nivolumab. Autologous stem cell transplantation was followed by relapse in every patient, and brentuximab vedotin exposure varied. TCRdb's copy holds only in-frame clones and misses some; the assay was immunoSEQ multiplex PCR. The repertoire has some 48,000 clones, 80% of them found once; the top ten carry 19%. Specimen: peripheral blood mononuclear cells (PBMCs), collected before the fourth cycle of nivolumab. These receptors came from a human donor with classical Hodgkin lymphoma.

This clone was observed a single time. Written as DNA, the CDR3 is TGTGCCAGCAGTCGAGGCCTAGCGGGGCCGAACAATGAGCAGTTCTTC. Protein sequence: CASSRGLAGPNNEQFF. This sequence joins TRBV7-3 and TRBJ2-1; 9 bases match TRBD2. Losses at the gene ends were 6 bases for V and 5 bases for J; bases not matched to a gene: 11. The CDR3 sequence is 16 residues long. The germline V gene encodes CDR1 SGHTA and CDR2 FQGTGA.

The J gene is TRBJ2-2, the V gene TRBV23-1; the match to TRBD2 covers 7 bases. TRBV23-1 carries the ORF label, with uncertain function. V was pared by 2 bases and J by 1 base, with 10 bases of the junction left unmatched. The CDR3 totals 18 residues. DNA for the CDR3: TGCGCCAGCAGTCAACCCGGAGGGAGGGGCATGAACACCGGGGAGCTGTTTTTT. This gives the protein CASSQPGGRGMNTGELFF.

The J gene is TRBJ1-5, the V gene TRBV6-5, with 8 bases matching TRBD1. This CDR3 spans 16 amino acids. With V trimmed by 0 bases and J by 2 bases, 3 bases remained unmatched. CDR1 is MNHEY and CDR2 is SVGAGI in the germline V gene. DNA of the CDR3: TGTGCCAGCAGTTACTCCGGACAGGGTGGCAATCAGCCCCAGCATTTT. Translation gives CASSYSGQGGNQPQHF.

This chain joins TRBV19 and TRBJ2-2; TRBD1 matches 7 bases. This CDR3 contains 15 residues. Germline V CDR1 and CDR2: LNHDA, SQIVND (reference sequence). With 6 bases clipped from V and 4 bases from J, the junction kept 8 bases outside the gene matches. CDR3 loop: CASRWGTAATGELFF. CDR3 nucleotides: TGTGCCAGTAGGTGGGGGACAGCGGCCACCGGGGAGCTGTTTTTT.

For this clone: Germline and junction disagree at one end, which may indicate a read error. The chain combines TRBV12-5 with TRBJ2-7; 8 bases are shared with TRBD1. The CDR3 is 15 amino acids. Germline CDR1 is LGHNT and CDR2 is FRNRAP. In DNA, the CDR3 is TGTGCTAGTGGCTTGGACAGGGAACGCCCCTACGAGCAGTACTTC. It encodes CASGLDRERPYEQYF.

This clone was recorded once. This rearrangement joins TRBV21-1 to TRBJ1-2; TRBD1 was called by the table and not checked on the DNA. TRBV21-1 is described as a pseudogene. This CDR3 region has 15 residues. In DNA form, the CDR3 reads TGTGCCAGCAGCAAAGCTGGGCCTTCTAACTATGGCTACACCTTC. Translation gives CASSKAGPSNYGYTF.

The chain joins TRBV6-5 to TRBJ1-4; the D gene is possibly TRBD1 (6 bases). Germline CDR1 and CDR2: MNHEY and SVGAGI. The CDR3 spans 15 residues. The V end was cut by 0 bases, the J end by 3 bases, with 8 bases between. CDR3: CASSYSRGPNEKLFF. Here the CDR3 DNA reads TGTGCCAGCAGTTACTCCAGGGGACCTAATGAAAAACTGTTTTTT.

The chain carries TRBV6-5 and TRBJ1-4, with D possibly matching TRBD1 (6 bases). The CDR3 covers 16 residues. Trimming stripped 4 bases from V and 4 bases from J, with 16 bases between. Germline lookup yields CDR1 MNHEY and CDR2 SVGAGI. The CDR3, as DNA: TGTGCCAGCAGTTCCACCCTCGGGGGCGGTAATGAAAAACTGTTTTTT. Translated: CASSSTLGGGNEKLFF.

This clone has only one observation. The chain links TRBV28 to TRBJ1-4; D is uncertain. The V gene's germline CDR1 is MDHEN and CDR2 SYDVKM. V was clipped by 5 bases and J by 0 bases, with 10 bases between them. This CDR3 is built from 15 residues. CDR3 residues: CASSPPEATNEKLFF. CDR3 sequence (DNA): TGTGCCAGCAGTCCCCCCGAAGCAACTAATGAAAAACTGTTTTTT.

This rearrangement joins TRBV5-4 to TRBJ1-1, with 9 bases matching TRBD1. Germline CDR1 SGHNT, CDR2 YYREEE (reference sequence). V was pared by 4 bases and J by 1 base, with 11 bases of the junction left unmatched. The CDR3 is 17 residues long. In DNA form, the CDR3 reads TGTGCCAGCAGCCCGGACCCCACAGGGGGCGGGAACACTGAAGCTTTCTTT. Its translation is CASSPDPTGGGNTEAFF.

The chain has TRBV20-1 and TRBJ1-1; D not certain. The CDR3 is 11 residues long. Germline CDR1 DFQATT, CDR2 SNEGSKA (reference sequence). V was trimmed by 5 bases and J by 5 bases, leaving 9 bases between them. CDR3: CSALRKTEAFF. The CDR3 coding sequence is TGCAGTGCTTTACGAAAAACTGAAGCTTTCTTT.

The rearrangement links TRBV2 to TRBJ1-2; possible D gene TRBD1, 6 bases. V was trimmed by 7 bases and J by 8 bases, leaving 20 bases between them. CDR1 and CDR2 from the germline V gene are SNHLY and FYNNEI. The CDR3 runs to 14 residues. In nucleotides, the CDR3 is TGTGCCAGCATCGGACAGACTACCAACGGGGGCTACACCTTC. The encoded protein is CASIGQTTNGGYTF.

This chain links TRBV19 with TRBJ2-7; 10 bases align to TRBD1. The J segment lost 4 bases and the V segment lost 6 bases, leaving 9 bases of the junction unmatched. This CDR3 is built from 15 residues. Germline CDR1 is LNHDA and CDR2 is SQIVND (reference sequence). The CDR3 here is CASSPDRGRLYEQYF. Written as DNA, the CDR3 is TGTGCCAGTAGCCCTGACAGGGGGCGGCTTTACGAGCAGTACTTC.

The chain employs TRBV6-5 and TRBJ2-1, with 7 bases identical to TRBD1. The germline V gene encodes CDR1 MNHEY and CDR2 SVGAGI. Trimming cost V 0 bases and J 8 bases; bases outside gene matches: 10. The CDR3 is made up of 16 amino acids. CDR3 residues: CASSYSRQGGGDEQFF. Written as DNA, the CDR3 is TGTGCCAGCAGTTACTCCCGACAGGGTGGGGGCGATGAGCAGTTCTTC.